The 32 T cell receptor beta chains below all came from one sample that was sequenced in a study of cytomegalovirus exposure and HLA in healthy donors. Both 60 Vbeta primers and 13 Jbeta primers went into the PCR. Assay: immunoSEQ multiplex PCR; the TCRdb copy retains only in-frame clones and omits some. The table has around 110,000 clones, about three quarters seen once. Sequenced material: PBMCs. The receptor source for this set is a boy aged 5-17 years in good health and CMV-seronegative.

This clone came up once. The chain employs TRBV19 and TRBJ2-7; D may be TRBD2 (5 bases). The CDR3 has 13 residues. The germline gives CDR1 LNHDA, CDR2 SQIVND (reference sequence). Trimming pared 3 bases from V and 3 bases from J, leaving 9 bases between. The CDR3 nucleotides read TGTGCCAGTAGTATCGGGATCATCTACGAGCAGTACTTC. Its protein product is CASSIGIIYEQYF. Looking up the rest from reference TRBV19 and TRBJ2-7 gives the full variable domain: DGGITQSPKYLFRKEGQNVTLSCEQNLNHDAMYWYRQDPGQGLRLIYYSQIVNDFQKGDIAEGYSVSREKKESFPLTVTSAQKNPTAFYLCASSIGIIYEQYFGPGTRLTVT.

This rearrangement joins TRBV4-3 to TRBJ2-1, with a tentative D call TRBD2 (6 bases). The length of the CDR3 is 13 residues. CDR1 and CDR2 (germline): LGHNA, YSLEER. Trimming removed 2 bases at V and 9 bases at J, with 11 bases between. The CDR3 sequence is CASSQRLGGEQFF. The CDR3 nucleotides are TGCGCCAGCAGCCAAAGGTTGGGGGGTGAGCAGTTCTTC.

This clone was counted only a few times. The V call is TRBV30, the J call TRBJ1-3; the match to TRBD1 covers 9 bases. Losses at the gene ends were 2 bases for V and 3 bases for J; bases not matched to a gene: 11. Germline V gives CDR1 GTSNPN, CDR2 SVGIG (reference sequence). The CDR3 runs to 17 residues. DNA for the CDR3: TGTGCCTGGAGTTCCGGGACAGGGCGGCTCGTTGGAAACACCATATATTTT. It encodes CAWSSGTGRLVGNTIYF.

The chain couples TRBV6-5 to TRBJ2-7, with TRBD1 identical over 7 bases. V shed 6 bases and J 6 bases; nucleotides not matched to a gene: 5. CDR1 MNHEY and CDR2 SVGAGI come from the germline V gene. The CDR3 totals 12 residues. In nucleotides, the CDR3 is TGTGCCAGCAGCCCCACAGGGGTCGAGCAGTACTTC. It translates to CASSPTGVEQYF.

The V gene is TRBV5-1, the J gene TRBJ2-1; D perhaps matches TRBD1 (6 bases). CDR3 size: 15 residues. Germline assignment: CDR1 SGHRS and CDR2 YFSETQ. With 4 bases removed from V and 0 bases from J, the gap between germline ends came to 11 bases. The CDR3 is CASSPQGNSYNEQFF. The CDR3 nucleotides read TGCGCCAGCAGCCCCCAGGGGAACTCCTACAATGAGCAGTTCTTC.

The rearrangement joins TRBV5-4 to TRBJ1-1; D is ambiguous. V lost 4 bases and J lost 3, with 13 bases in between. Germline-derived CDR1 and CDR2 are SGHNT and YYREEE (reference sequence). The length of the CDR3 is 14 residues. CDR3 DNA: TGTGCCAGCAGCCAATTTAGGAGGGACACTGAAGCTTTCTTT. This translates into CASSQFRRDTEAFF.

The chain is built from TRBV18 and TRBJ1-5; D is perhaps TRBD1 (6 bases). The germline V and J ends were trimmed by 2 bases and 7 bases, with 18 bases remaining between them. Per the germline V gene, CDR1 is KGHSH and CDR2 is LQKENI. This CDR3 is built from 16 residues. CDR3 in amino acids: CASSPAAGRGEQPQHF. DNA for the CDR3: TGTGCCAGCTCACCAGCGGCAGGCAGGGGTGAGCAGCCCCAGCATTTT. Using reference TRBV18 and TRBJ1-5 for the parts outside the CDR3, the full variable domain is NAGVMQNPRHLVRRRGQEARLRCSPMKGHSHVYWYRQLPEEGLKFMVYLQKENIIDESGMPKERFSAEFPKEGPSILRIQQVVRGDSAAYFCASSPAAGRGEQPQHFGDGTRLSIL.

This sequence joins TRBV28 and TRBJ2-7; D unclear. The ends were cut back, 6 bases at V and 3 bases at J, with 12 bases in the middle. CDR1 MDHEN and CDR2 SYDVKM come from the germline V gene. The CDR3 spans 13 residues. CDR3 sequence (DNA): TGTGCCAGCAGCCGATCAGGTAACTACGAGCAGTACTTC. Its protein product is CASSRSGNYEQYF.

The table lists this clone with a count of one. The V and J genes are TRBV15 and TRBJ2-3, with TRBD1 matching over 8 bases. This CDR3 contains 15 residues. Trimming cost V 1 base and J 3 bases; bases outside gene matches: 3. Germline V gene data show CDR1 as LNHNV and CDR2 as YYDKDF (reference sequence). The CDR3 DNA reads as TGTGCCACCAGCAGAGCGGACAGGGTGACAGATACGCAGTATTTT. This gives the protein CATSRADRVTDTQYF. Together with reference TRBV15 and TRBJ2-3, the CDR3 gives the full variable domain: DAMVIQNPRYQVTQFGKPVTLSCSQTLNHNVMYWYQQKSSQAPKLLFHYYDKDFNNEADTPDNFQSRRPNTSFCFLDIRSPGLGDTAMYLCATSRADRVTDTQYFGPGTRLTVL.

The V gene is TRBV7-9, the J gene TRBJ2-7; D ambiguous. Per the germline V gene, CDR1 is SEHNR and CDR2 is FQNEAQ (reference sequence). The V end lost 5 bases, the J end lost 2 bases, and 10 bases lay between the germline ends. The CDR3 runs 13 residues. CDR3 loop: CASSPRQPYEQYF. The CDR3, as DNA: TGTGCCAGCAGCCCTCGACAACCCTACGAGCAGTACTTC.

The rearrangement uses TRBV30 and TRBJ1-2; possibly TRBD1 for D (6 bases). The CDR3 extends over 13 amino acids. Germline lookup yields CDR1 GTSNPN and CDR2 SVGIG (reference sequence). V gave up 1 base and J gave up 6 bases, with 12 bases separating them. CDR3 coding DNA: TGTGCCTGGAGTGAACAGGGATGGGATGGCTACACCTTC. It yields the protein CAWSEQGWDGYTF.

The count of this clone is one. The chain carries TRBV7-2 and TRBJ1-1, with a tentative D call TRBD1 (5 bases). From germline, CDR1 is SGHTA and CDR2 FQGNSA. Trimming pared 6 bases from V and 10 bases from J, leaving 18 bases between. The CDR3 loop spans 13 amino acids. The CDR3: CASRLQVGKLAFF. The CDR3 coding sequence is TGTGCCAGCAGGTTACAGGTCGGGAAGCTAGCTTTCTTT.

The count of this clone is one. The chain employs TRBV13 and TRBJ2-1; D may be TRBD1 (6 bases). The CDR3 is 13 residues long. V lost 5 bases and J lost 6, with 11 bases in between. Germline assignment: CDR1 PRHDT and CDR2 FYEKMQ (reference sequence). CDR3 loop: CASSVYRANEQFF. DNA for the CDR3: TGTGCCAGCAGCGTATACAGGGCCAATGAGCAGTTCTTC.

This chain connects TRBV5-6 to TRBJ1-2; 12 nucleotides match TRBD1. This CDR3 contains 15 residues. J gave up 7 bases and V 0 bases, and 4 bases lay outside the gene matches. Germline values: CDR1 SGHDT, CDR2 YYEEEE. In DNA, the CDR3 is TGTGCCAGCAGCTTGGGGGGACAGGGGGCTATTGGCTACACCTTC. Its translation: CASSLGGQGAIGYTF.

The chain is built from TRBV7-8 and TRBJ1-4; the D is unclear. The CDR3 covers 16 residues. The V and J ends lost 9 bases and 0 bases respectively, with 17 bases between them. Germline V gene lookup returns CDR1 SGHVS and CDR2 FQNEAQ. The CDR3 is CASLTSAGATNEKLFF. CDR3 coding DNA: TGTGCCAGTCTAACTTCCGCCGGTGCAACTAATGAAAAACTGTTTTTT.

The J gene is TRBJ2-7, the V gene TRBV5-6, with 9 bases that match TRBD2. The CDR3 spans 15 residues. CDR1 SGHDT and CDR2 YYEEEE come from the germline V gene. The trim removed 0 bases at V and 3 bases at J, leaving 4 bases unmatched. The CDR3 protein is CASSLGSSGIYEQYF. The CDR3 region has the DNA TGTGCCAGCAGCTTGGGCTCTAGCGGGATCTACGAGCAGTACTTC.

The chain couples TRBV7-2 to TRBJ2-4; the D gene is possibly TRBD2 (6 bases). The CDR3 consists of 15 residues. CDR1 and CDR2 (germline): SGHTA, FQGNSA. The germline V and J ends were trimmed by 4 bases and 4 bases, with 14 bases remaining between them. For the CDR3, the DNA is TGTGCCAGCAGCTCGGACGGAGGGTGGAAAAACATTCAGTACTTC. It yields the protein CASSSDGGWKNIQYF.

The V and J genes are TRBV7-8 and TRBJ1-1; 7 nucleotides agree with TRBD1. V gave up 5 bases and J gave up 3 bases; unmatched junction bases: 12. The CDR3 is 16 residues long. CDR1 is SGHVS, CDR2 FQNEAQ, per germline. As DNA, the CDR3 is TGTGCCAGCAGCCTGCGACAGGGCTTATACGACACTGAAGCTTTCTTT. This translates into CASSLRQGLYDTEAFF.

The chain uses TRBV2 and TRBJ1-1; TRBD1 matches at 8 bases. The CDR3 spans 12 residues. J was trimmed by 11 bases and V by 6 bases; bases with no gene match: 8. Germline lookup yields CDR1 SNHLY and CDR2 FYNNEI. For the CDR3, the DNA is TGTGCCAGCAGGGAGGACAGGGTTTTGGCTTTCTTT. Its translation is CASREDRVLAFF.

The chain recombines TRBV28 with TRBJ2-7; TRBD2 is a possible D gene (5 bases). The CDR3 has 14 residues. The germline CDR1 and CDR2 sequences are MDHEN and SYDVKM. Trimming removed 6 bases at V and 7 bases at J, with 19 bases between. CDR3 sequence: CASRTSTRYGEQYF. CDR3 sequence (DNA): TGTGCCAGCAGGACGTCAACTAGGTATGGGGAGCAGTACTTC.

This clone was detected only once. V usage is TRBV5-1 and J usage is TRBJ2-7; 9 bases agree with TRBD2. CDR3 length: 14 amino acids. V gave up 5 bases and J gave up 3 bases; unmatched junction bases: 6. Germline values: CDR1 SGHRS, CDR2 YFSETQ. This CDR3 reads CASSLTSGNYEQYF. The CDR3, as DNA: TGCGCCAGCAGTTTGACTAGCGGAAACTACGAGCAGTACTTC.

V and J are TRBV14 and TRBJ2-7, with D unclear. CDR1 is SGHDN and CDR2 is FVKESK in the germline V gene. Deletions cut 2 bases from V and 6 bases from J, with 11 bases between. This CDR3 comprises 13 residues. The CDR3 nucleotides read TGTGCCAGCAGCCAAATCCTCCGCAGCGAGCAGTACTTC. This sequence encodes CASSQILRSEQYF.

The V and J genes are TRBV2 and TRBJ1-1, with TRBD1 identical over 7 bases. This CDR3 contains 14 residues. Germline trimming cut 1 base from V and 3 bases from J; bases unmatched to any gene: 2. Germline CDR1 is SNHLY and CDR2 is FYNNEI. In DNA form, the CDR3 reads TGTGCCAGCAGTGAAGAGGGGGCGGACACTGAAGCTTTCTTT. Its protein product is CASSEEGADTEAFF.

The V call is TRBV18, the J call TRBJ1-6; D might be TRBD1 (5 bases). Trimming cost V 2 bases and J 5 bases, with 13 bases left between them. Germline V gene data show CDR1 as KGHSH and CDR2 as LQKENI. The CDR3 sequence is 16 residues long. As DNA, the CDR3 is TGTGCCAGCTCACCAGACAGCTTGGGCAATAATTCACCCCTCCACTTT. The encoded protein is CASSPDSLGNNSPLHF.

This chain connects TRBV28 to TRBJ1-2, with D tentatively TRBD1 (6 bases). The V gene lost 3 bases and the J gene lost 7 bases, with 12 bases spanning the gap. The CDR3 contains 13 residues. Germline V gives CDR1 MDHEN, CDR2 SYDVKM. The CDR3 is CASSFGQSRGYTF. The CDR3 DNA reads as TGTGCCAGCAGTTTCGGACAGTCCCGTGGCTACACCTTC.

This clone was found a few times. The V and J genes are TRBV7-9 and TRBJ2-1; 8 nucleotides align to TRBD2. Germline loops: CDR1 SEHNR, CDR2 FQNEAQ (reference sequence). The CDR3 is 14 residues long. Unmatched junction bases numbered 7, after V lost 5 bases and J lost 7 bases. CDR3 coding DNA: TGTGCCAGCAGCCCAAGCGGGAGAGGGAATGAGCAGTTCTTC. It encodes CASSPSGRGNEQFF.

This chain joins TRBV28 and TRBJ2-7, with 8 bases matching TRBD1. Trimming removed 4 bases from V and 9 bases from J; junction bases left unmatched: 11. Germline CDR1 reads MDHEN; CDR2 reads SYDVKM. The CDR3 length is 14 residues. The CDR3 sequence is CASSSGQVPPGQYF. The CDR3 region has the DNA TGTGCCAGCAGTTCGGGACAGGTCCCACCCGGGCAGTACTTC.

The rearrangement links TRBV7-8 to TRBJ2-7; TRBD1 matches 10 bases. Germline CDR1 is SGHVS and CDR2 is FQNEAQ. This CDR3 spans 14 amino acids. V shed 3 bases, J shed 5 bases, and the junction held 4 bases outside the gene matches. CDR3: CASSLTGGPDEQYF. The CDR3 DNA reads as TGTGCCAGCAGCTTGACAGGGGGCCCCGACGAGCAGTACTTC.

This clone has more than one count but fewer than ten. This rearrangement joins TRBV6-5 to TRBJ2-7, with D tentatively TRBD2 (5 bases). CDR1 and CDR2 from the germline V gene are MNHEY and SVGAGI. The CDR3 extends over 14 amino acids. The V and J ends lost 6 bases and 2 bases respectively, with 14 bases between them. The CDR3 protein is CASSPQSGTYEQYF. CDR3 nucleotides: TGTGCCAGCAGCCCCCAAAGCGGAACCTACGAGCAGTACTTC.

This clone was observed a handful of times. The V and J genes are TRBV29-1 and TRBJ2-1; 14 nucleotides align to TRBD2. The CDR3 loop spans 15 amino acids. Germline V CDR1 and CDR2: SQVTM, ANQGSEA. The junction had 8 bases not matched to a gene; V was cut back by 5 bases and J by 8 bases. This CDR3 reads CSVRRLAGGRHEQFF. In DNA, the CDR3 is TGCAGCGTTCGTAGACTAGCGGGGGGGCGGCATGAGCAGTTCTTC.

The rearrangement uses TRBV27 and TRBJ1-5; unclear D gene. The V end lost 2 bases, the J end lost 5 bases, and 10 bases lay between the germline ends. The germline V gene has CDR1 MNHEY and CDR2 SMNVEV (reference sequence). This CDR3 comprises 14 residues. The chain's CDR3 is CASSLEGRDQPQHF. In nucleotides, the CDR3 is TGTGCCAGCAGTTTAGAGGGAAGGGATCAGCCCCAGCATTTT.

This rearrangement joins TRBV6-1 to TRBJ2-1; 7 positions match TRBD2. The CDR3 has 14 residues. In germline, CDR1 is MNHNS, CDR2 SASEGT. With 1 base clipped from V and 11 bases from J, the junction kept 8 bases outside the gene matches. The CDR3 here is CASSEVLSGIKQFF. The DNA of the CDR3 is TGTGCCAGCAGTGAAGTACTAAGCGGGATAAAGCAGTTCTTC.